This T cell receptor beta chain was captured in a study of blood T cell repertoires in COVID-19. Study at large: Samples taken during acute and convalescent COVID-19 were collected in the United States, Italy and Spain.

V lost 4 bases and J lost 0; bases outside the gene matches: 9. The CDR3 covers 15 residues. The germline gives CDR1 SQVTM, CDR2 ANQGSEA. Participants were aged roughly 18 to 100 years from about 25 US areas. Clinical history as reported by participants underpinned cohort assignment. In Cohort 3, a recovered donor had either two negative PCRs, clearance, or symptom resolution. Generated by immunoSEQ multiplex PCR, the TCRdb table keeps only in-frame clones and is missing some. The sample consists of more than 250,000 clones, more than 75% of them appearing once. The chain recombines TRBV29-1 with TRBJ2-7; TRBD2 matches 7 bases. Sequenced sample: PBMCs or T cells enriched from blood (not recorded which). This clonotype was sampled from a woman aged 18-35 years who had recovered from COVID-19. The CDR3 here is CSVVLGGRSSYEQYF. The CDR3 nucleotides are TGCAGCGTTGTTCTGGGGGGGAGAAGCTCCTACGAGCAGTACTTC.